This is a list of T cell receptor beta chains from one sample in a study of OX40 agonist ivuxolimab in advanced cancers. Libraries were prepared by immunoSEQ multiplex PCR; TCRdb keeps only in-frame clonotypes and omits some of them. The data hold about 15,000 clones, with 81% observed a single time. Sequenced here: CD4+ or CD8+ T cells sorted from blood, sampled in a trial of the OX40 agonist ivuxolimab. The origin of the receptors is an adult with an advanced solid tumor such as melanoma, head and neck, liver or kidney cancer. The CDR3 runs from the conserved cysteine through the conserved F or W. A D gene is named only where the DNA matches it firmly. Not all rows give a size; the values are once, few, many and, for expanded clones, a class.

TRBJ1-5	-	TRBV4-2	-	TGTGCCAGCAGCCAAGAGAATGACGCAGGGGAGATACAGCCCCAGCATTTT	CASSQENDAGEIQPQHF
TRBJ2-1	-	TRBV19	large	TGTGCCAGTACCCGAATATGGGGCGATGAGCAGTTCTTC	CASTRIWGDEQFF
TRBJ2-1	-	TRBV25-1	-	TGTGCCAGCAGTGAATATGCTAGAGTGAATGAGCAGTTCTTC	CASSEYARVNEQFF
TRBJ2-3	TRBD2	TRBV2	-	TGTGCCTCGGCGGACACGGGAGGGGATACGCAGTATTTT	CASADTGGDTQYF
TRBJ2-7	-	TRBV4-2	few	TGTGCCAGCAGCTGGTTGGGGCTGGACTACGAGCAGTACTTC	CASSWLGLDYEQYF
TRBJ2-7	-	TRBV29-1	-	TGCAGCGCGATACAGGACTACGAGCAGTACTTC	CSAIQDYEQYF
TRBJ1-1	TRBD1	TRBV5-1	once	TGCGCCAGCAGACGGGACAGCGTTTCTGCTTTCTTC	CASRRDSVSAFF
TRBJ2-2	-	TRBV11-3	once	TGTGCCAGCAGCGCAGACAGTAACACCGGGGAGCTGTTTTTT	CASSADSNTGELFF
TRBJ1-3	TRBD1	TRBV25-1	-	TGTGCCACCGCGGACAGGGGCTCTGGAAACACCATATATTTT	CATADRGSGNTIYF
TRBJ1-3	-	TRBV2	few	TGTGCCAGCAGTGAGTTATTCGGAGGAAACACCATATATTTT	CASSELFGGNTIYF
TRBJ2-3	-	TRBV11-1	-	TGTGCCAGCAGCTTTTCCACAGATACGCAGTATTTT	CASSFSTDTQYF
TRBJ2-7	-	TRBV30	-	TGTGCCTGGAGTGTAGGGGACTCCTACGAGCAGTACTTC	CAWSVGDSYEQYF
TRBJ2-7	-	TRBV27	once	TGTGCCAGCAGTTTATCCGGACCCTACGAGCAGTACTTC	CASSLSGPYEQYF
TRBJ1-1	-	TRBV7-2	-	TGTGCCAGCAGCCCGGGGGCGGGGCTCCAGAACACTGAAGCTTTCTTT	CASSPGAGLQNTEAFF
TRBJ1-5	-	TRBV21-1	-	TGTGCCAGCAGGAAACAGATCTGGGACAGGGGTGATCAGCCCCAGCATTTT	CASRKQIWDRGDQPQHF
TRBJ2-3	TRBD2	TRBV9	-	TGTGCCAGCAGCGTAGGGGAGGGCCGGGGAGATACGCAGTATTTT	CASSVGEGRGDTQYF
TRBJ2-1	TRBD2	TRBV5-4	-	TGTGCCAGCAGCCCGGGACTAGCGGGGGGTTCCTACAATGAGCAGTTCTTC	CASSPGLAGGSYNEQFF
TRBJ2-3	TRBD2	TRBV6-1	few	TGTGCCAGCAGTTTAACTAGCGGGGGGGTAGATACGCAGTATTTT	CASSLTSGGVDTQYF
TRBJ2-3	TRBD2	TRBV7-2	-	TGTGCCAGCAGCTTAGGCTTAGCGGGAGATACGCAGTATTTT	CASSLGLAGDTQYF
TRBJ2-2	-	TRBV4-3	few	TGCGCCAGCAGCCAGGGCTGGCCGGCCCGGGAGCTGTTTTTT	CASSQGWPARELFF
TRBJ2-1	-	TRBV27	-	TGTGCCAGCAGGGGGAGGGGGGCCTACAATGAGCAGTTCTTC	CASRGRGAYNEQFF
TRBJ2-7	-	TRBV27	-	TGTGCCGGCAGTTGGAACAGGGCCGCCTACGAGCAGTACTTC	CAGSWNRAAYEQYF
TRBJ1-5	-	TRBV9	few	TGTGCCAGCAGCGTAGATTCCACGCTCAATCAGCCCCAGCATTTT	CASSVDSTLNQPQHF
TRBJ2-1	TRBD2	TRBV28	-	TGTGCCAGCAGTTTTCTAGCGGGAGGCGTTAATGAGCAGTTCTTC	CASSFLAGGVNEQFF
TRBJ2-7	TRBD2	TRBV10-3	-	TGTGCCATCAGTGAGTCCCGGGACTACCCATTCGGCTACGAGCAGTACTTC	CAISESRDYPFGYEQYF
TRBJ2-2	-	TRBV9	-	TGTGCCAGCAGCGTAGCCGGGAACGCCGGGGAGCTGTTTTTT	CASSVAGNAGELFF
TRBJ1-2	-	TRBV4-1	-	TGCGCCAGCAGCCAGGAGGAATCCCCCTATGGCTACACCTTC	CASSQEESPYGYTF
TRBJ1-3	-	TRBV11-2	-	TGTGCCAGCAGCTTAGCGGGGTCTGGAAACACCATATATTTT	CASSLAGSGNTIYF
TRBJ1-2	-	TRBV28	-	TGTGCCAGCAGTTTATCGGTCCGGATGGGCTACACCTTC	CASSLSVRMGYTF
TRBJ2-7	TRBD2	TRBV14	-	TGTGCCAGCAGCCACCCAAGGATCGGGGAGGATGGGGGGGCCTACGAGCAGTACTTC	CASSHPRIGEDGGAYEQYF
TRBJ2-7	TRBD1	TRBV9	-	TGTGCCAGCAGCGTAGCTGAGACAGGGGGCTCCTACGAGCAGTACTTC	CASSVAETGGSYEQYF
TRBJ2-2	-	TRBV27	-	TGTGCCAGCAGTTCGGGGCAGAACACCGGGGAGCTGTTTTTT	CASSSGQNTGELFF
TRBJ2-1	-	TRBV27	-	TGTGCCAGCAGTCTTGATACAGGGCTGGATGAGCAGTTCTTC	CASSLDTGLDEQFF
TRBJ1-3	-	TRBV28	-	TGTGCCAGCAGTTTCTCTAGACAGAGCTCTGGAAACACCATATATTTT	CASSFSRQSSGNTIYF
TRBJ2-7	-	TRBV7-6	-	TGTGCCAGCACCCCCCCAAGTTCCTACGAGCAGTACTTC	CASTPPSSYEQYF
TRBJ2-1	-	TRBV28	-	TGTGCCAGCAGTTTAGCGTCGTCCGATGAGCAGTTCTTC	CASSLASSDEQFF
TRBJ2-2	-	TRBV27	-	TGTGCCAGCAGTCCCTCCCGCGAGACCACCGGGGAGCTGTTTTTT	CASSPSRETTGELFF
TRBJ2-7	-	TRBV16	-	TGTGCCAGCAGCCACTTCCGTGACGGCTCCTACGAGCAGTACTTC	CASSHFRDGSYEQYF
TRBJ1-3	TRBD1	TRBV19	-	TGTGCCAGTACCACGGGACAGGGGAGCTCTGGAAACACCATATATTTT	CASTTGQGSSGNTIYF
TRBJ1-1	-	TRBV4-3	-	TGCGCCAGCAGCCAAGGACGGGGCGGGACTGAAGCTTTCTTT	CASSQGRGGTEAFF
TRBJ1-6	TRBD1	TRBV14	once	TGTGCCAGCAGCCACTTACAGGGGATTACTTCACCCCTCCACTTT	CASSHLQGITSPLHF
TRBJ1-5	-	TRBV7-3	many	TGTGCCAGCAGCTTTGGGGGGGATCAGCCCCAGCATTTT	CASSFGGDQPQHF
TRBJ2-1	-	TRBV4-1	-	TGCGCCAGCAGCCATCCAACCATGCCCAATGAGCAGTTCTTC	CASSHPTMPNEQFF
TRBJ2-2	-	TRBV4-1	-	TGCGCCAGCAGCCAACCTCAACAGGGCCAGGGGACCGGGGAGCTGTTTTTT	CASSQPQQGQGTGELFF
TRBJ2-7	-	TRBV27	-	TGTGCCAGCAAAAGAAGCAGGGCCTACGAGCAGTACTTC	CASKRSRAYEQYF
TRBJ2-5	-	TRBV6-4	-	TGTGCCAGCAGTGCATTACAGGGAGCGCAAGAGACCCAGTACTTC	CASSALQGAQETQYF
TRBJ2-1	-	TRBV6-5	few	TGTGCCAGCAGTTACTCGCGGAACCTTTACAATGAGCAGTTCTTC	CASSYSRNLYNEQFF
TRBJ1-5	-	TRBV30	-	TGTGCCTGGAGCCCGAAAACCGGGACCCCAAGCAGTCAGCCCCAGCATTTT	CAWSPKTGTPSSQPQHF
TRBJ2-7	TRBD1	TRBV4-1	-	TGCGCCAGCAGCCACCTATCTCAGGGGGCCTACGAGCAGTACTTC	CASSHLSQGAYEQYF
TRBJ2-7	-	TRBV7-6	-	TGTGCCAGCAGCTTAGTCCGGCAGGGGGGTAACGAGCAGTACTTC	CASSLVRQGGNEQYF
TRBJ1-5	TRBD1	TRBV28	-	TGTGCCAGCAGTTTAGACAGGGGGCATCAGCCCCAGCATTTT	CASSLDRGHQPQHF
TRBJ2-1	TRBD2	TRBV4-3	-	TGCGCCAGCAGCCAAGATTGGGGGGGACAGCAGTTCTTC	CASSQDWGGQQFF
TRBJ1-1	TRBD1	TRBV7-6	few	TGTGCCAGCAGCTTAGTAGTCCCAGGGGGGGGTGGTGAAGCTTTCTTT	CASSLVVPGGGGEAFF
TRBJ2-3	-	TRBV28	-	TGTGCCAGCAGTCCCGAGGGAGATACGCAGTATTTT	CASSPEGDTQYF
TRBJ2-1	TRBD1	TRBV28	-	TGTGCCAGCAGCCTCCGGGACAGGGTCTACAATGAGCAGTTCTTC	CASSLRDRVYNEQFF
TRBJ1-6	-	TRBV7-2	-	TGTGCCAGCAGCTTCACAGGGAATAATTCACCCCTCCACTTT	CASSFTGNNSPLHF
TRBJ2-7	-	TRBV27	-	TGTGCCAGCAGTTTCAAGCAGTACTTC	CASSFKQYF
TRBJ2-7	TRBD1	TRBV15	-	TGTGCCACCAGCAGTGAGGGGACAGCTTACGAGCAGTACTTC	CATSSEGTAYEQYF
TRBJ2-3	TRBD2	TRBV6-1	few	TGTGCCAGCAGTGGACTAGCGGGAGGGCCAGATACGCAGTATTTT	CASSGLAGGPDTQYF
TRBJ1-1	-	TRBV6-6	-	TGTGCCAGCAGTTCCCAGATGAACACTGAAGCTTTCTTT	CASSSQMNTEAFF